Sequencing of this T cell receptor (beta chain) was carried out in a study of blood T cell repertoires in COVID-19. Study-level background: Samples taken during acute and convalescent COVID-19 were collected in the United States, Italy and Spain.

Repertoires were generated with immunoSEQ multiplex PCR, while TCRdb's copy carries only in-frame clones and drops some. The sample includes approximately 200,000 clones, approximately 86% seen only once; the top ten take about 2.2%. Germline V gene sequence: CDR1 MNHEY, CDR2 SVGAGI. J gave up 4 bases and V 5 bases, and 7 bases lay outside the gene matches. This CDR3 spans 14 amino acids. The receptor's source is a woman between 25 and 40 years old who had recovered from COVID-19. The V and J genes are TRBV6-5 and TRBJ1-2, with 7 bases identical to TRBD1. The sequenced material came from PBMCs or T cells enriched from blood (not recorded which). CDR3 bases: TGTGCCAGCAGTATACAGGGGTCCGGCTATGGCTACACCTTC. Translated, it gives CASSIQGSGYGYTF.